The clone carrying this T cell receptor beta chain was detected a few times. Its specificity is unknown. Trimming cost V 2 bases and J 3 bases, with 10 bases left between them. CDR3 length: 14 residues. Germline assignment: CDR1 MNHEY and CDR2 SVGEGT. The sample comes from a study of T-cell memory formation after mild COVID-19. TCRdb independently ran MiXCR on the 5' RACE reads; one entry per CDR3 protein. This table has some 450,000 distinct CDR3 sequences, 20% appearing once. Notes on the study in general: From day 15 to 85, contracting clones were balanced between CD4 and CD8, whereas later expanders leaned toward CD4+. Mainly in CM and EM were contracting CD4+ clones; CD8+ were in EMRA.

The rearrangement joins TRBV6-2 or TRBV6-3 to TRBJ1-1; no clear D. The sequencing sample was made of PBMCs or a T cell subset sorted from them (not recorded which). This receptor was obtained from an adult woman who had mild COVID-19 (a few samples of this study predate the infection). Cell type and time point are not known. In DNA form, the CDR3 reads TGTGCCAGCAGTTACGGAGACCCGGACACTGAAGCTTTCTTT. Its protein is CASSYGDPDTEAFF.